This TCR beta chain was found in a study of blood T cell repertoires in COVID-19. Study-wide context: Specimens from acute and convalescent COVID-19 originated in the United States, Italy and Spain. PBMCs, B-cell-depleted T cells, or T cells provided the cDNA or gDNA that made up the material.

Those enrolled in Seattle joined during active infection and were followed longitudinally afterward. CDR1 MNHEY and CDR2 SMNVEV come from the germline V gene (reference sequence). Trimming left V 5 bases short and J 6 bases short, with 8 bases between. This CDR3 contains 13 residues. Repertoires were generated with immunoSEQ multiplex PCR, while TCRdb's copy carries only in-frame clones and drops some. The sample shows about 300,000 clones, 89% of them seen only once. The rearrangement uses TRBV27 and TRBJ1-6, with D maybe TRBD1 (5 bases). The sequence was collected from a woman in her thirties with COVID-19, enrolled during active disease. Sequenced: peripheral blood. CDR3 sequence: CASSVRGNSPLHF. For the CDR3, the DNA is TGTGCCAGCAGTGTTAGGGGTAATTCACCCCTCCACTTT.